Below are 9 T cell receptor beta chains sequenced from a single sample in a study of T-cell reconstitution after alpha-beta-depleted transplantation in children. During its preparation, the TCRbeta library received unique molecular identifiers. MiXCR, run by TCRdb on the PCR reads, gives a single entry per CDR3 protein. The top ten hold about 32% of the sample, which has about 420,000 distinct CDR3 sequences, around 16% seen once. Sample: PBMCs, mostly from graft donor cells, taken 360 days after TCRalphabeta/CD19-depleted stem cell transplant. All receptors come from a boy younger than two who had a stem cell transplant for Wiskott-Aldrich syndrome, so the T cells may come from the graft donor.

The chain employs TRBV21-1 and TRBJ2-5; no DNA check was done on the table's D call, TRBD2. TRBV21-1 is a recognized pseudogene. CDR3 size: 12 residues. The CDR3 bases are TGTGCCAGCAAAGGGGAGGGGGAGACCCAGTACTTC. Its protein product is CASKGEGETQYF.

This clonotype was recorded a few times. The rearrangement uses TRBV3-1 and TRBJ2-1; no firm D call. This CDR3 has 15 amino acids. V lost 4 bases and J 0 bases, leaving 10 bases between the germline ends. CDR1 LGHDT and CDR2 YNNKEL come from the germline V gene (reference sequence). The DNA for the CDR3 is TGTGCCAGCAGCCGGGAACGGAGCTCCTACAATGAGCAGTTCTTC. This encodes CASSRERSSYNEQFF.

V is TRBV5-1 and J is TRBJ2-5; D unresolved. The CDR3 length is 13 residues. CDR1 is SGHRS and CDR2 is YFSETQ in the germline V gene. V was cut by 6 bases and J by 4 bases, with 13 bases left in between. CDR3 DNA sequence: TGCGCCAGCACCGACTGGTTCGGAGAGACCCAGTACTTC. It encodes CASTDWFGETQYF.

The chain employs TRBV30 and TRBJ2-7; D gene ambiguous. V lost 0 bases and J lost 2, with 11 bases in between. This CDR3 is built from 14 residues. Germline-derived CDR1 and CDR2 are GTSNPN and SVGIG (reference sequence). The CDR3 region is CAWSVRRPPYEQYF. CDR3 in DNA: TGTGCCTGGAGTGTACGTCGGCCCCCCTACGAGCAGTACTTC.

The chain is built from TRBV10-3 and TRBJ2-1; D not certain. Germline lookup yields CDR1 ENHRY and CDR2 SYGVKD. There are 14 residues in the CDR3. Trimming left V 3 bases short and J 0 bases short, with 6 bases between. The CDR3 is CAISELSSYNEQFF. The CDR3 DNA follows: TGTGCCATCAGTGAACTCAGCTCCTACAATGAGCAGTTCTTC.

This clonotype was seen a handful of times. V and J are TRBV27 and TRBJ2-2; 9 bases line up with TRBD2. J lost 7 bases, V lost 6 bases, and 9 bases had no gene match. CDR1 and CDR2 from the germline V gene are MNHEY and SMNVEV (reference sequence). The CDR3 runs to 15 residues. The CDR3 reads CASSRASGVFGELFF. CDR3 DNA: TGTGCCAGCAGCCGGGCTAGCGGGGTGTTCGGGGAGCTGTTTTTT.

The chain is built from TRBV12-3 or TRBV12-4 and TRBJ2-2, with D perhaps matching TRBD2 (5 bases). Trimming cost V 6 bases and J 5 bases, with 13 bases left between them. The CDR3 consists of 14 residues. Here the CDR3 reads CASRRAVETGELFF. DNA of the CDR3: TGTGCCAGCAGACGAGCGGTAGAGACCGGGGAGCTGTTTTTT.

This clonotype was seen a handful of times. The genes are TRBV9 and TRBJ2-1; 7 positions match TRBD2. Germline CDR1 and CDR2: SGDLS and YYNGEE. The length of the CDR3 is 15 residues. Trimming removed 5 bases from V and 2 bases from J; junction bases left unmatched: 7. Here the CDR3 DNA reads TGTGCCAGCAGTAGACTAGCCGTGCCCTACAATGAGCAGTTCTTC. It specifies CASSRLAVPYNEQFF.

This clonotype turned up a few times. V and J are TRBV4-1 and TRBJ2-5; D not resolved. Germline assignment: CDR1 MGHRA and CDR2 YSYEKL. V was pared by 1 base and J by 2 bases, with 8 bases between. CDR3 length equals 14 residues. Here the CDR3 reads CASSQAGKQETQYF. CDR3 DNA sequence: TGCGCCAGCAGCCAAGCGGGCAAACAAGAGACCCAGTACTTC.